The 28 T cell receptor beta chains given below trace back to one sample, sequenced in a study of tumor-infiltrating lymphocytes in primary liver carcinoma. Bulk tissue was left unsorted, and RNA and DNA were co-extracted from 20-30 mg of it. Researchers generated TCR beta cDNA from approximately 500 ng of total RNA, relying on a constant-region primer. Slightly modified ARM-PCR, run as three nested multiplex PCR rounds, produced the TCR beta libraries. The two initial PCR rounds, approximately 10 cycles each, used TRBV1-TRBV30 forward and C-beta reverse primers. TCRdb independently ran MiXCR on the multiplex PCR reads; one entry per CDR3 protein. The repertoire holds 100,000 or so distinct CDR3 sequences, with about 70% as singletons. Sequences were obtained from liver tumor tissue from sampling region 5. The subset here: tumor region T5, tumor centre. The receptors derive from a woman in her sixties or seventies with primary liver carcinoma and hepatitis B virus infection.

The rearrangement uses TRBV12-5 and TRBJ1-1; D remains unclear. Germline V gives CDR1 LGHNT, CDR2 FRNRAP. This CDR3 is 15 amino acids long. CDR3 sequence reads: CASTLQPNMNTEAFF. The CDR3 DNA reads as TGTGCCAGTACTTTACAGCCTAACATGAACACTGAAGCTTTCTTT.

In this sample, this clonotype turned up once. Compared with germline, one end of the junction differs, possibly owing to a read error. V gene TRBV11-3 combines with J gene TRBJ2-3; D unresolved. The CDR3 is 15 residues long. In germline, CDR1 is SGHNT, CDR2 YENEEA. This CDR3 is CVSSLDRRTTYTQYF. Written as DNA, the CDR3 is TGTGTCAGCAGCTTGGATCGACGTACTACATATACGCAGTATTTT.

The CDR3 sequence: CASSLEPEHYGYTF. CDR3 in DNA: TGTGCCAGCAGCTTAGAACCAGAACACTATGGCTACACCTTC. V usage is TRBV11-2 and J usage is TRBJ1-2; D remains ambiguous. The ends were cut back, 0 bases at V and 3 bases at J, with 8 bases in the middle. The CDR3 contains 14 residues. From germline, CDR1 is SGHAT and CDR2 FQNNGV.

About this clonotype: A read error may produce the germline difference seen at one junction end. V gene TRBV14 combines with J gene TRBJ2-2; 11 bases align to TRBD2. The CDR3 loop spans 15 amino acids. Looked up from germline, CDR1 is SGHDN and CDR2 is FVKESK. The chain's CDR3 is CTSRHGLAGTGELFF. CDR3 coding DNA: TGTACCAGCAGACACGGACTAGCGGGCACCGGGGAGCTGTTTTTT.

The rearrangement links TRBV20-1 to TRBJ1-4; unclear D gene. The CDR3 runs 15 residues. Trimming removed 6 bases at V and 4 bases at J, with 18 bases between. The V gene's germline CDR1 is DFQATT and CDR2 SNEGSKA (reference sequence). CDR3 bases: TGCAGTGCCTTGGGTGGCGCCGGGTTTAATGAAAAACTGTTTTTT. Its translation is CSALGGAGFNEKLFF.

In regard to this clonotype: Given a much more abundant clone one base away, this may be a read error. This chain uses TRBV5-4 with TRBJ2-7; the match to TRBD2 covers 12 bases. The CDR3 is 14 residues long. Germline V gives CDR1 SGHNT, CDR2 YYREEE (reference sequence). CDR3 DNA: TGTGCCAGCAGCTTGCGGACTAGCGGGAACGATCAGTACTTC. Its protein product is CASSLRTSGNDQYF.

Turning to this clonotype: A junction end diverges from the germline sequence, so it may reflect a read error. The chain carries TRBV19 and TRBJ1-1; maybe TRBD1 (5 bases). This CDR3 spans 14 amino acids. From germline, CDR1 is LNHDA and CDR2 SQIVND (reference sequence). CDR3 region: CTSTPVTESTEAFF. The CDR3 nucleotides read TGTACCAGTACCCCGGTGACAGAGAGCACTGAAGCTTTCTTT.

Comment on this clonotype: Because it lacks the conserved phenylalanine or tryptophan at the end, this CDR3 is likely a read error. J is TRBJ2-6 and V is TRBV29-1, with a possible D match to TRBD2 (6 bases). CDR1 SQVTM and CDR2 ANQGSEA come from the germline V gene. The CDR3 has 15 residues. Written as DNA, the CDR3 is TGCAGCGTTGTGTGGGAAGGGACTGGGGTCAACGTCCTGACTCTC. It codes for CSVVWEGTGVNVLTL.

This clonotype was observed at least ten times. The chain carries TRBV5-1 and TRBJ2-1, with 9 bases matching TRBD2. Losses at the gene ends were 1 base for V and 2 bases for J; bases not matched to a gene: 1. The CDR3 consists of 15 residues. Germline V gene sequence: CDR1 SGHRS, CDR2 YFSETQ. CDR3 DNA: TGCGCCAGCAGCTTGCCTAGCGGGGCCTACAATGAGCAGTTCTTC. Its translation is CASSLPSGAYNEQFF. Full variable domain (rest looked up from reference TRBV5-1 and TRBJ2-1): KAGVTQTPRYLIKTRGQQVTLSCSPISGHRSVSWYQQTPGQGLQFLFEYFSETQRNKGNFPGRFSGRQFSNSRSEMNVSTLELGDSALYLCASSLPSGAYNEQFFGPGTRLTVL.

As to this clonotype: The germline gene is not matched at one end of the junction; a read error may be the cause. The J gene is TRBJ2-1, the V gene TRBV11-2; perhaps D is TRBD1 or TRBD2 (5 bases each). In germline, CDR1 is SGHAT, CDR2 FQNNGV. The CDR3 consists of 15 residues. The CDR3, as DNA: TGTGCTAGCAGCTCGGGACCAGGGCCCTACCATGAGCAATTCTTC. Its translation is CASSSGPGPYHEQFF.

About this clonotype itself: The junction departs from germline at one end; a sequencing error may be responsible. The genes are TRBV11-2 and TRBJ2-4, with a possible D match to TRBD2 (5 bases). Germline assignment: CDR1 SGHAT and CDR2 FQNNGV. The CDR3 has 14 amino acids. The CDR3 DNA is TGTGCCAGCGGCTTAGATCGCGAGGGAACCATTCAGTACTTC. Residues: CASGLDREGTIQYF.

Worth noting for this clonotype: One end of the junction is discordant with germline, which a read error may explain. This chain uses TRBV11-2 with TRBJ1-4, with 7 positions matching TRBD1. The CDR3 covers 15 residues. Germline CDR1 reads SGHAT; CDR2 reads FQNNGV. This CDR3 reads CASSFWTGANEKPIF. In nucleotides, the CDR3 is TGTGCCAGCAGCTTCTGGACAGGAGCTAATGAAAAACCGATTTTT.

This clonotype was seen only once. This may stem from a read error, because a much larger clone lies one nucleotide away. This likely comes from a read error, as the CDR3 has no conserved phenylalanine or tryptophan at its end. This chain's CDR3 is CASRDPPGQTSLAKNIQYS. The CDR3, as DNA: TGTGCCAGCAGAGACCCCCCGGGACAAACAAGCCTAGCCAAAAACATTCAGTACTCC. The chain combines TRBV28 with TRBJ2-4; D possibly corresponds to TRBD1 (6 bases). Germline-derived CDR1 and CDR2 are MDHEN and SYDVKM. V was trimmed by 6 bases and J by 0 bases, leaving 24 bases between them. The CDR3 length is 19 residues.

This clonotype was recorded at least ten times. CDR3 sequence (DNA): TGTGCCAGCAGTGCCGCAGGGGGCCCCTTGGAGACCCAGTACTTC. Translation gives CASSAAGGPLETQYF. The chain uses TRBV5-5 and TRBJ2-5, with 8 bases aligning to TRBD1. The CDR3 spans 15 residues. Germline V gene sequence: CDR1 SGHKS, CDR2 YYEKEE (reference sequence). V was clipped by 5 bases and J by 5 bases; unmatched bases: 11.

This clonotype was found once. A read error may explain this, as a much larger clone is one base away. CDR3 in amino acids: CASSLGGFSTDTQYF. In nucleotides, the CDR3 is TGTGCCAGCAGTTTAGGGGGGTTCAGCACAGATACGCAGTATTTT. This rearrangement joins TRBV28 to TRBJ2-3, with D possibly being TRBD2 (6 bases). This CDR3 comprises 15 residues. V dropped 2 bases and J dropped 0 bases, with 9 bases sitting between them. CDR1 is MDHEN, CDR2 SYDVKM, per germline.

As for this clonotype: It may be a read error: a sequence one base away is much more abundant. The rearrangement links TRBV28 to TRBJ2-3, with D possibly being TRBD2 (6 bases). Germline V lookup: CDR1 MDHEN, CDR2 SYDVKM. The CDR3 totals 16 residues. The CDR3 sequence is CATSQTGRGGTDTQYF. The CDR3 DNA reads TGTGCCACCAGTCAAACCGGGAGAGGGGGCACAGATACGCAGTATTTT.

For this clonotype: A read error may account for a junction end that differs from germline. This chain links TRBV5-1 with TRBJ2-5, with TRBD2 matching 8 bases. There are 16 residues in the CDR3. Germline CDR1 SGHRS, CDR2 YFSETQ. The CDR3 region is CASSLREGSYQDTQYF. The CDR3 region has the DNA TGCGCCAGCAGCTTGCGGGAGGGCTCGTACCAAGACACCCAGTACTTC. The variable domain in full, with the rest retrieved from reference TRBV5-1 and TRBJ2-5, is KAGVTQTPRYLIKTRGQQVTLSCSPISGHRSVSWYQQTPGQGLQFLFEYFSETQRNKGNFPGRFSGRQFSNSRSEMNVSTLELGDSALYLCASSLREGSYQDTQYFGPGTRLLVL.

This chain uses TRBV2 with TRBJ1-5; D may be TRBD1 (6 bases). Trimming took 5 bases from V and 6 from J, leaving 11 bases between them. This CDR3 is 13 amino acids long. Looked up from germline, CDR1 is SNHLY and CDR2 is FYNNEI. The CDR3: CASSTQGSQPQHF. The CDR3 DNA reads TGTGCCAGCAGTACCCAGGGGAGTCAGCCCCAGCATTTT.

As to this clonotype: Possible read error: a much larger clone is one base away. The chain recombines TRBV5-4 with TRBJ2-5; maybe TRBD2 (5 bases). This CDR3 region has 14 residues. The V end was cut by 8 bases, the J end by 0 bases, with 14 bases between. The germline gives CDR1 SGHNT, CDR2 YYREEE (reference sequence). The CDR3 protein is CARSPDYYQETQYF. Here the CDR3 DNA reads TGTGCCAGGAGCCCAGACTACTACCAAGAGACCCAGTACTTC.

V and J are TRBV7-9 and TRBJ1-1; D is uncertain. This CDR3 contains 16 residues. Trimming pared 1 base from V and 1 base from J, leaving 13 bases between. Per germline, CDR1 SEHNR and CDR2 FQNEAQ (reference sequence). The CDR3 DNA reads as TGTGCCAGCAGCTTAGGCTCAAGCAGGCGGAACACTGAAGCTTTCTTT. Translated: CASSLGSSRRNTEAFF.

As concerns this clonotype: A clone one base away is much larger, so this may be a read error. The chain joins TRBV29-1 to TRBJ2-3; D is unclear. Germline CDR1 is SQVTM and CDR2 is ANQGSEA. CDR3 length: 12 residues. CDR3 loop: CSAEAGTDTQYF. The CDR3 DNA sequence: TGCAGCGCTGAAGCAGGCACAGATACGCAGTATTTT.

Turning to this clonotype: At one end the junction does not follow the germline gene, possibly because of a read error. CDR3 in amino acids: CASSWMSTGTGDEQYF. CDR3 coding DNA: TGTGCCAGCAGCTGGATGTCCACCGGGACAGGGGACGAGCAGTACTTC. The rearrangement uses TRBV5-1 and TRBJ2-1, with 10 nucleotides matching TRBD1. The J call is uncertain, as TRBJ2-7 better fits the DNA end. CDR1 SGHRS and CDR2 YFSETQ come from the germline V gene. The CDR3 has 16 amino acids.

J is TRBJ2-3 and V is TRBV7-3; maybe TRBD2 (5 bases). CDR1 is SGHTA, CDR2 FQGTGA, per germline. This CDR3 has 15 amino acids. V was shortened by 5 bases and J by 3 bases, with 15 bases between the two germline ends. CDR3 DNA: TGTGCCAGCAGCAGAGAGGGCCCTGGGACAGATACGCAGTATTTT. Translation gives CASSREGPGTDTQYF. The whole variable domain, filled in from reference TRBV7-3 and TRBJ2-3, reads GAGVSQTPSNKVTEKGKYVELRCDPISGHTALYWYRQSLGQGPEFLIYFQGTGAADDSGLPNDRFFAVRPEGSVSTLKIQRTERGDSAVYLCASSREGPGTDTQYFGPGTRLTVL.

The chain carries TRBV29-1 and TRBJ1-1; D is uncertain. Germline lookup yields CDR1 SQVTM and CDR2 ANQGSEA. CDR3 size: 12 residues. The CDR3 DNA sequence: TGCTGTGCGATGACGGGGAACACTGAAGCTTTCTTT. It yields the protein CCAMTGNTEAFF.

The chain links TRBV6-5 to TRBJ2-7; D gene ambiguous. CDR1 is MNHEY, CDR2 SVGAGI, per germline. V lost 9 bases, J lost 4 bases, and 13 bases lay in between. The CDR3 is made up of 12 amino acids. CDR3 residues: CASTSRRYEQYF. The CDR3, as DNA: TGTGCCAGTACTTCCAGGCGTTACGAGCAGTACTTC.

Worth noting for this clonotype: This may stem from a read error, because a much larger clone lies one nucleotide away. The chain links TRBV28 to TRBJ2-1, with 11 nucleotides matching TRBD2. The CDR3 has 13 residues. Germline V gene data show CDR1 as MDHEN and CDR2 as SYDVKM. The CDR3 reads CVSSLGTSGEQFF. Here the CDR3 DNA reads TGTGTCAGCAGCCTCGGGACTAGCGGTGAGCAGTTCTTC.

On this clonotype itself: A much larger clone is a single base away; this may be a read error. The CDR3 DNA sequence: TGTGCCAGCAGCCACAGGACAGGAGTAGCCAAAAACATTGAGTACTTC. Translating it yields CASSHRTGVAKNIEYF. V gene TRBV14 combines with J gene TRBJ2-4, with TRBD1 identical over 7 bases. CDR3 length: 16 residues. Germline CDR1 is SGHDN and CDR2 is FVKESK.

This chain's CDR3 is CASSLTAAARGEPFF. Here the CDR3 DNA reads TGTGCCAGCAGCTTGACAGCGGCTGCCCGGGGTGAGCCCTTCTTC. This rearrangement joins TRBV11-3 to TRBJ2-1, with D perhaps assigned TRBD1 or TRBD2 (5 bases each). Germline V gene lookup returns CDR1 SGHNT and CDR2 YENEEA. This CDR3 region has 15 residues. V was shortened by 3 bases and J by 16 bases, with 25 bases between the two germline ends.